This T cell receptor beta chain emerged from a study of T cell clonality in common variable immunodeficiency. Study-wide findings and caveats: Fewer TCRbeta clones were shared among CVID subjects than controls. TCRbeta clonality was increased in CVID versus healthy controls.

The CDR3 length is 17 residues. Germline CDR1 and CDR2: MDHEN and SYDVKM. The V gene end was trimmed by 2 bases and the J gene end by 0 bases; junction bases not matched to a gene: 4. Blood samples were heparinized, 5 to 8 ml per donor. Sequencing used immunoSEQ multiplex PCR; TCRdb keeps in-frame clones, though not all of them. Recorded here are some 60,000 clones, with no singletons, and the ten leading clones hold 1.6%. This clone showed up many times. The antigen remains unidentified. The CDR3 end is not reached by the read, which stops 3 residues before it; the germline J gene fills it in. The sample consisted of peripheral blood mononuclear cells. The chain recombines TRBV28 with TRBJ2-3, with TRBD2 matching over 11 bases. This TCR derives from a person aged 18 to 69 in good health. This CDR3 is CASSLVAGGPSTDTQYF. The CDR3 DNA, read in part, is TGTGCCAGCAGTTTAGTAGCGGGAGGGCCGAGCACAGATACG.